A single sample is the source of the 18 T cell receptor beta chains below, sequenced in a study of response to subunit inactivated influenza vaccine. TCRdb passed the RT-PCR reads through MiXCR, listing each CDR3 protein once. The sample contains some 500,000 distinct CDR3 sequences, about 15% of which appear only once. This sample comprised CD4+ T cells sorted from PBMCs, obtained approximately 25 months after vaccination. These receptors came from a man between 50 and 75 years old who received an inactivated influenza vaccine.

CDR3 amino acids: CASSSLLTDADTEAFF. In nucleotides, the CDR3 is TGTGCCAGCAGCTCCCTCTTAACTGACGCTGACACTGAAGCTTTCTTT. The chain recombines TRBV7-6 with TRBJ1-1; D call uncertain. The CDR3 totals 16 residues. Trimming took off 4 bases at V and 3 bases at J, with 18 bases between the two ends. Germline V gene sequence: CDR1 SGHVS, CDR2 FNYEAQ.

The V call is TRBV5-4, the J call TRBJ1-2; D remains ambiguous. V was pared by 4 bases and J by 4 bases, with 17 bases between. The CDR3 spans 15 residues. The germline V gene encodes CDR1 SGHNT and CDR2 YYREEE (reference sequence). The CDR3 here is CASSPARREFYGYTF. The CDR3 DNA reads TGTGCCAGCAGCCCAGCCAGACGGGAATTCTATGGCTACACCTTC.

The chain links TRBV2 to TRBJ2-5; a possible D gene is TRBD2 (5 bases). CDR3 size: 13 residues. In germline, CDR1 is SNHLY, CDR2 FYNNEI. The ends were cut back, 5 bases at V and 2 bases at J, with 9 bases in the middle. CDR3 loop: CASSIRLQETQYF. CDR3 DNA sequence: TGTGCCAGCAGTATACGACTACAAGAGACCCAGTACTTC.

CDR3 in amino acids: CASSYSLRFDYEQYF. CDR3 coding DNA: TGTGCCAGCAGTTATTCGCTGCGTTTCGACTACGAGCAGTACTTC. The chain links TRBV6-9 to TRBJ2-7; no firm D call. Germline loops: CDR1 MNHGY, CDR2 SVAAGI. CDR3 length equals 15 residues. V was pared by 0 bases and J by 3 bases, with 12 bases between.

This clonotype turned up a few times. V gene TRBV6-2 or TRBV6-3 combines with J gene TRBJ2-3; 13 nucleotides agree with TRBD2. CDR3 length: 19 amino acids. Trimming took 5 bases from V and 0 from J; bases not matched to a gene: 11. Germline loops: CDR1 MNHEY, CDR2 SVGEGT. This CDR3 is CASSRPFGLAGASTDTQYF. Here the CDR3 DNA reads TGTGCCAGCAGTCGGCCCTTTGGACTAGCGGGGGCTAGCACAGATACGCAGTATTTT.

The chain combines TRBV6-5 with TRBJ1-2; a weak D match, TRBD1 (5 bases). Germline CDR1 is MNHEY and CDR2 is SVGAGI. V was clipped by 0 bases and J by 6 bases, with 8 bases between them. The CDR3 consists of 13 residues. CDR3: CASSYSGVDGYTF. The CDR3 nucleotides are TGTGCCAGCAGTTACTCAGGGGTTGATGGCTACACCTTC.

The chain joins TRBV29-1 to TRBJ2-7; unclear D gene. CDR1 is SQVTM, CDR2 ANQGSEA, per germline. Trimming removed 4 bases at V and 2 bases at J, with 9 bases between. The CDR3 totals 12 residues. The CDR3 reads CSVVGSAYEQYF. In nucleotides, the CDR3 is TGCAGCGTTGTTGGGTCGGCCTACGAGCAGTACTTC.

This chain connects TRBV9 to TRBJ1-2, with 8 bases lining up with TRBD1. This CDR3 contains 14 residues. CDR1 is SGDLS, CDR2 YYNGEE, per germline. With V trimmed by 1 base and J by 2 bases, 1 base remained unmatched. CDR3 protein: CASSVQGANYGYTF. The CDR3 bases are TGTGCCAGCAGCGTACAGGGGGCGAACTATGGCTACACCTTC.

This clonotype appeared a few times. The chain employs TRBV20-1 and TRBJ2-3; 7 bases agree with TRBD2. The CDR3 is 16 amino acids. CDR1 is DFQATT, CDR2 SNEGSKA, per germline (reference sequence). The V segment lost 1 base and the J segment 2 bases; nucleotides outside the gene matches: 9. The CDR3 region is CSARGWEGFITDTQYF. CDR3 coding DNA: TGCAGTGCTAGAGGTTGGGAGGGTTTCATCACAGATACGCAGTATTTT.

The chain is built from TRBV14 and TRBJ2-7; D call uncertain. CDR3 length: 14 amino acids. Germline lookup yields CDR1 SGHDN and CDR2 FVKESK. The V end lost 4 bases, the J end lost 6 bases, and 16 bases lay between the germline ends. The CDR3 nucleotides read TGTGCCAGCAGCCGAACCGGGCCACGTGCCGAGCAGTACTTC. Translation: CASSRTGPRAEQYF.

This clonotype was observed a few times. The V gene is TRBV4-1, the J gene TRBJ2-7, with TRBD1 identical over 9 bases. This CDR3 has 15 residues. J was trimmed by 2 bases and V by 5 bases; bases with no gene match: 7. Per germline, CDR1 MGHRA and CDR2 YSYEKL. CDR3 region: CASSRTGTGTYEQYF. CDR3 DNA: TGCGCCAGCAGCAGAACCGGGACAGGGACCTACGAGCAGTACTTC.

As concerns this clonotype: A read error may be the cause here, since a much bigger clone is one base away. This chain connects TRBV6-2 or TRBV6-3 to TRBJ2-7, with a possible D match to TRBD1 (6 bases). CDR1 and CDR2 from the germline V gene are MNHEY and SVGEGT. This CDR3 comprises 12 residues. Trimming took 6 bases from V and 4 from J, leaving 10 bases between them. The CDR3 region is CASSNQGYEQYF. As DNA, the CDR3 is TGTGCCAGCAGCAACCAGGGGTACGAGCAGTACTTC.

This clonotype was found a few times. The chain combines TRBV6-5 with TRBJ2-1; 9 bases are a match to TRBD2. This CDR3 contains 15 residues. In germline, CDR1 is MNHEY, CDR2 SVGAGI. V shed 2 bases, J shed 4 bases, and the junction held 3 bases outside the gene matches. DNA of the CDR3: TGTGCCAGCAGTTACCGGCTAGCGGGGTACAATGAGCAGTTCTTC. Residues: CASSYRLAGYNEQFF.

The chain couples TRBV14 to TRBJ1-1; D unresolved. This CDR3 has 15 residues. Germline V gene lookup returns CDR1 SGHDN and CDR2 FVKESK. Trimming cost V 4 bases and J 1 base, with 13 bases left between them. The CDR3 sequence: CASSPWSRGNTEAFF. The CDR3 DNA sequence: TGTGCCAGCAGCCCATGGAGTCGGGGGAACACTGAAGCTTTCTTT.

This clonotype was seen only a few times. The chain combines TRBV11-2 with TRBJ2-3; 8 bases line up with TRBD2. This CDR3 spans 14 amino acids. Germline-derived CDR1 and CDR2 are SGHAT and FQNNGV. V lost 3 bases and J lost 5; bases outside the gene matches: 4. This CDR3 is CASSFGLAVDTQYF. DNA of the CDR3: TGTGCCAGCAGCTTCGGACTAGCAGTAGATACGCAGTATTTT.

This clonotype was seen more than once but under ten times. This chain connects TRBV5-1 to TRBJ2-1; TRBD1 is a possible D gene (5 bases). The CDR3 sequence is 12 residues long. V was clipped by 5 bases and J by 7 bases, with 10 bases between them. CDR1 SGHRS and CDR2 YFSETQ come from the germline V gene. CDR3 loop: CASSRQINEQFF. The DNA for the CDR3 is TGCGCCAGCAGTAGACAGATTAATGAGCAGTTCTTC.

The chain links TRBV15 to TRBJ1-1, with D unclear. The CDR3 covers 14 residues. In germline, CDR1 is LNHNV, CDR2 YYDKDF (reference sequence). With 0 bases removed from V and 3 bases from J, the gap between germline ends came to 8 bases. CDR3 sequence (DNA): TGTGCCACCAGCAGAGACCCGGGAGACACTGAAGCTTTCTTT. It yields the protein CATSRDPGDTEAFF.

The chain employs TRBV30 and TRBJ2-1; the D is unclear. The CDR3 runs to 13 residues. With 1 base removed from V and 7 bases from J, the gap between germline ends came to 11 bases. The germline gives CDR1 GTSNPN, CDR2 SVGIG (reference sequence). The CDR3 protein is CAWSGSARNEQFF. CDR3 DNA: TGTGCCTGGAGTGGGAGTGCGCGGAATGAGCAGTTCTTC. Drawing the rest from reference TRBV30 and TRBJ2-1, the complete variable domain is SQTIHQWPATLVQPVGSPLSLECTVEGTSNPNLYWYRQAAGRGLQLLFYSVGIGQISSEVPQNLSASRPQDRQFILSSKKLLLSDSGFYLCAWSGSARNEQFFGPGTRLTVL.